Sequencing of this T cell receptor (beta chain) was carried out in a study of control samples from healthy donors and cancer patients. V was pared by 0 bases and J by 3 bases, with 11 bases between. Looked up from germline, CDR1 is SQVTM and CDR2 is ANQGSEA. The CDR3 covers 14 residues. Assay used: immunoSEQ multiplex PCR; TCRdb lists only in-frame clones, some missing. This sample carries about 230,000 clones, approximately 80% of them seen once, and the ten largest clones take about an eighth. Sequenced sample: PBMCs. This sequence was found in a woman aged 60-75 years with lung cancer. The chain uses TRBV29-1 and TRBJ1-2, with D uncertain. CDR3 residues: CSVEEDEGYYGYTF. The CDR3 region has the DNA TGCAGCGTTGAAGAAGACGAGGGATACTATGGCTACACCTTC.